This T cell receptor beta chain was identified in a study of T cell responses to AZD1222 COVID-19 vaccine (dated by TCRdb to the early 2020s). In the study overall: TCR sequencing was performed for about 250 trial participants, of whom about 200 were given two doses of AZD1222 and approximately 26 were given two doses of MenACWY control vaccine. Trial participants were enrolled by age into subgroups of 18-55, 56-69 and 70-plus years, and around 150, 28 and 57 TCR-sequenced participants, respectively, were included in these subgroups. What the work shows at the level of the full study, not this receptor alone: Reportedly, almost half of the unique spike-specific TCRs recognized epitopes lying outside the regions that are mutated in the B.1.351 and B.1.1.7 variants. Conclusions about previously exposed vaccinees are limited, since just five to seven AZD1222 recipients were seropositive for SARS-CoV-2 at baseline. In the small 56-69-year group, the increase in depth fell short of significance, most likely because of low power. Spike-specific TCR breadth and depth rose significantly after two AZD1222 doses compared with day 0 and with MenACWY recipients. Participants were mostly white British, with more females than males. The authors suggested clonal diversity may have been underestimated. Vaccine-associated CD4 TCRs spanned the whole spike protein, with dominant responses in regions 160-218 and 743-854. Because no samples from the day 14 peak response were available, repertoires could be characterized only after the peak T cell response.

From cysteine to phenylalanine, the CDR3 is 16 amino acids long. Only the CDR3 region is kept as DNA, spanning 48 bases read in frame from base 1. Reading the germline V gene gives CDR1 SGHDT and CDR2 YYEEEE. V and J are trimmed by 5 bases and 1 base, and the gene matches miss 10 bases of the junction. Concerning this clone: This receptor's antigen is unknown. Base qualities are not recorded, but no much larger clone differs from it by a single base.

The CDR3 regions of human TCRbeta chains were analyzed by immunosequencing. The authors' analysis ran thus. TCRs in the repertoires were matched against a reference library of SARS-CoV-2-specific TCRs that had been generated with the MIRA antigen-specificity platform. Breadth meant the fraction of unique TCRs that were SARS-CoV-2-associated, whereas depth meant the fraction of total T cells that were SARS-CoV-2-associated. Using the MIRA data, every spike-specific TCR was mapped to the spike region that the TCR reacted to and assigned to either a CD4 or a CD8 class. Log10-transformed breadth and depth values were compared by one-way ANOVA with Sidak's multiple comparisons tests. TCRdb obtained this table from immuneACCESS and retained in-frame rearrangements with V and J assigned. These tables miss some clones; where compared with another copy, unresolved V genes account for less than half of the shortfall, and the remainder is unexplained. V and J calls and clone size are those listed in that table; D and trimming were worked out from the DNA. For this sample the table gives 140,000 to 150,000 clones, of which just under 95% were detected only once. The ten largest clones add up to roughly an eighth of the sample.

The meaning of the sample's time point label: sample from adult after SARS-CoV-2 infection, after symptom onset. A couple of convalescent COVID-19 patients, sampled after symptom onset from adults with prior SARS-CoV-2 infection, were also TCR-sequenced for comparison. The rearrangement joined TRBV5-6 to TRBJ2-7, with TRBD1 matching 9 junction bases. The source was peripheral blood, collected after recovery from COVID-19. The receptor was isolated from an adult who had recovered from COVID-19. The nucleotide sequence reads as follows: TGTGCCAGCAGACTTTACCGGGACAGGGTTTCCTACGAGCAGTACTTC. It translates as CASRLYRDRVSYEQYF.